This T cell receptor beta chain comes out of a study of vaccination and CD4 T cells after COVID-19. The overall study: Overlapping spike peptides of SARS-CoV-2, HCoV-NL63, HCoV-OC43 and HCoV-229E stimulated the cells.

Details on this clonotype: Its antigen is still unknown.

CD4+ T cells that had been cultured provided DNA sequenced with the Oncomine TCR Beta short-read assay. MiXCR, run by TCRdb on the PCR reads, gives a single entry per CDR3 protein. The sample consists of 10,000 to 15,000 distinct CDR3 sequences, roughly 70% of them appearing once. As for treatment: approximately 10-day PBMC culture with coronavirus spike peptide pools or control peptides (ViraFEST assay). This CDR3 region has 15 residues. The V gene lost 6 bases and the J gene lost 6 bases, with 18 bases spanning the gap. The TCR comes from a human donor who had recovered from COVID-19. Sample: CD4+ T cells from blood, cultured in vitro. The chain joins TRBV12-3 or TRBV12-4 to TRBJ1-5; TRBD1 is a possible D gene (6 bases). The CDR3 loop is CASSSRGAALQPQHF. In DNA, the CDR3 is TGTGCCAGCAGCTCCCGGGGGGCAGCTCTTCAGCCCCAGCATTTT.